The 25 T cell receptor beta chains reported below all come from one sample, sequenced in a study of cytomegalovirus exposure and HLA in healthy donors. PCR primers comprised 60 Vbeta and 13 Jbeta primers. The protocol was immunoSEQ multiplex PCR, while the TCRdb copy is restricted to in-frame clones and leaves out a portion. In the table there are roughly 190,000 clones, around 83% of which are singletons. The sample consisted of PBMCs. The receptors shown here come from a man aged 40-50 years in good health and CMV-seropositive.

This clone was picked up one time. CDR3 nucleotide sequence: TGTGCCAGCAGTAACGGACTAGCGGGAAGGTACGAGCAGTACTTC. Translating gives CASSNGLAGRYEQYF. The V gene is TRBV6-6, the J gene TRBJ2-7, with 12 bases matching TRBD2. In germline, CDR1 is MNHNY, CDR2 SVGAGI (reference sequence). Trimming at V came to 5 bases and at J to 4 bases, leaving 6 bases not matched to a gene. The CDR3 runs to 15 residues.

The rearrangement joins TRBV5-6 to TRBJ1-5; D not resolved. Trimming removed 0 bases at V and 6 bases at J, with 10 bases between. Germline loops: CDR1 SGHDT, CDR2 YYEEEE. The CDR3 is 14 amino acids. The DNA for the CDR3 is TGTGCCAGCAGCTTGGGGGGAGTAATTCAGCCCCAGCATTTT. This gives the protein CASSLGGVIQPQHF.

J is TRBJ2-1 and V is TRBV30; TRBD1 agrees at 7 bases. Germline lookup yields CDR1 GTSNPN and CDR2 SVGIG (reference sequence). With 0 bases clipped from V and 9 bases from J, the junction kept 11 bases outside the gene matches. The CDR3 loop spans 15 amino acids. CDR3 nucleotide sequence: TGTGCCTGGAGTGTTTTGGTGAGGGGGCAAGGTGAGCAGTTCTTC. It codes for CAWSVLVRGQGEQFF.

This sequence joins TRBV6-6 and TRBJ2-1; 8 bases are shared with TRBD1. The CDR3 loop spans 16 amino acids. V lost 2 bases to trimming and J lost 6 bases; unmatched junction nucleotides: 9. Per the germline V gene, CDR1 is MNHNY and CDR2 is SVGAGI (reference sequence). CDR3 sequence: CASSYATGVNGNEQFF. The CDR3 bases are TGTGCCAGCAGTTACGCGACAGGGGTTAATGGCAATGAGCAGTTCTTC.

V is TRBV9 and J is TRBJ1-3, with unresolved D. The CDR3 runs 15 residues. Looked up from germline, CDR1 is SGDLS and CDR2 is YYNGEE. Trimming removed 3 bases at V and 3 bases at J, with 13 bases between. The CDR3 spells CASSGGEGIGNTIYF. The DNA for the CDR3 is TGTGCCAGCAGCGGTGGGGAGGGCATTGGAAACACCATATATTTT.

The chain recombines TRBV6-1 with TRBJ2-1, with 10 bases identical to TRBD2. The ends lost 5 bases at V and 6 bases at J; junction bases unmatched: 13. The CDR3 covers 17 residues. The germline CDR1 and CDR2 sequences are MNHNS and SASEGT. CDR3 sequence: CASSKGAGTSVSNEQFF. CDR3 nucleotide sequence: TGTGCCAGCAGTAAAGGAGCCGGGACTAGCGTTTCCAATGAGCAGTTCTTC.

About this clone: A junction boundary mismatches the germline segment, possibly from a read error. The rearrangement links TRBV28 to TRBJ2-4, with 9 bases matching TRBD1. Germline V gives CDR1 MDHEN, CDR2 SYDVKM. This CDR3 is 13 amino acids long. The CDR3 nucleotides read TGTGCCAGCAGGGGACAGGGCCAAAACAGTCAGTACTTC. This gives the protein CASRGQGQNSQYF.

The sample holds a few counts of this clone. At one end the junction does not follow the germline gene, possibly because of a read error. The V call is TRBV7-2, the J call TRBJ1-2, with D perhaps matching TRBD1 (5 bases). Germline V gives CDR1 SGHTA, CDR2 FQGNSA. This CDR3 comprises 12 residues. Here the CDR3 DNA reads TGTGCCAGCAGCTATAGTGGGTGGGGCTATACCTTC. Translated, it gives CASSYSGWGYTF. Full variable domain (rest looked up from reference TRBV7-2 and TRBJ1-2): GAGVSQSPSNKVTEKGKDVELRCDPISGHTALYWYRQSLGQGLEFLIYFQGNSAPDKSGLPSDRFSAERTGGSVSTLTIQRTQQEDSAVYLCASSYSGWGYTFGSGTRLTVV.

DNA of the CDR3: TGTGCCACCAGCAGAGCAGGAAACACCAATCAGCCCCAGCATTTT. It translates to CATSRAGNTNQPQHF. The J gene is TRBJ1-5, the V gene TRBV15, with D uncertain. Germline CDR1 reads LNHNV; CDR2 reads YYDKDF (reference sequence). The CDR3 is made up of 15 amino acids. V lost 1 base to trimming and J lost 3 bases, with 10 bases between them.

This chain joins TRBV5-1 and TRBJ1-1; 8 bases agree with TRBD1. The CDR3 has 13 residues. With V trimmed by 3 bases and J by 7 bases, 5 bases remained unmatched. Germline CDR1 is SGHRS and CDR2 is YFSETQ. In DNA, the CDR3 is TGCGCCAGCAGCTCCGGGACAGGAATTGAAGCTTTCTTT. Translation gives CASSSGTGIEAFF.

The chain carries TRBV6-5 and TRBJ2-3, with 13 positions matching TRBD2. V lost 5 bases and J lost 14; bases outside the gene matches: 13. Germline CDR1 is MNHEY and CDR2 is SVGAGI. The CDR3 has 15 amino acids. CDR3 loop: CASSPPGLAGNNWYF. Here the CDR3 DNA reads TGTGCCAGCAGTCCGCCGGGACTAGCGGGGAATAATTGGTATTTT.

The genes are TRBV28 and TRBJ1-1; 9 nucleotides line up with TRBD1. V shed 5 bases, J shed 4 bases, and the junction held 11 bases outside the gene matches. There are 16 residues in the CDR3. In germline, CDR1 is MDHEN, CDR2 SYDVKM. DNA for the CDR3: TGTGCCAGCAGTCCTCCTGGGACAGGGTCGATCACTGAAGCTTTCTTT. Protein: CASSPPGTGSITEAFF.

The genes are TRBV19 and TRBJ2-1; 7 bases are a match to TRBD1. CDR1 LNHDA and CDR2 SQIVND come from the germline V gene (reference sequence). V lost 9 bases to trimming and J lost 4 bases; unmatched junction nucleotides: 12. There are 15 residues in the CDR3. The CDR3: CARTCRDSTYNEQFF. The CDR3 coding sequence is TGTGCCAGAACATGTCGGGACAGCACTTACAATGAGCAGTTCTTC. Full variable domain (remainder filled in from reference TRBV19 and TRBJ2-1): DGGITQSPKYLFRKEGQNVTLSCEQNLNHDAMYWYRQDPGQGLRLIYYSQIVNDFQKGDIAEGYSVSREKKESFPLTVTSAQKNPTAFYLCARTCRDSTYNEQFFGPGTRLTVL.

The chain carries TRBV10-3 and TRBJ2-1; 7 positions match TRBD2. In germline, CDR1 is ENHRY, CDR2 SYGVKD. J lost 7 bases, V lost 6 bases, and 9 bases had no gene match. The CDR3 contains 14 residues. The CDR3 loop reads CAIRETSMDNEQFF. CDR3 DNA: TGTGCCATCAGGGAGACTAGCATGGATAATGAGCAGTTCTTC.

The chain employs TRBV9 and TRBJ2-2; D not resolved. CDR1 and CDR2 (germline): SGDLS, YYNGEE. V shed 0 bases and J shed 0 bases, with 3 bases lying between them. This CDR3 is 14 amino acids long. CDR3 coding DNA: TGTGCCAGCAGCGTAGTAGCGAACACCGGGGAGCTGTTTTTT. This codes for CASSVVANTGELFF.

Here the CDR3 DNA reads TGTGCCAGCAGTCCGGACAGGGGGCGGTACGAGCAGTACTTC. Its translation is CASSPDRGRYEQYF. The J gene is TRBJ2-7, the V gene TRBV7-2, with 11 bases fitting TRBD1. Germline CDR1 is SGHTA and CDR2 is FQGNSA. The V segment lost 6 bases and the J segment 4 bases; nucleotides outside the gene matches: 5. The CDR3 runs to 14 residues.

This clone occurred once. The chain employs TRBV5-1 and TRBJ2-1, with 9 bases fitting TRBD2. The germline CDR1 and CDR2 sequences are SGHRS and YFSETQ. This CDR3 has 14 residues. The J segment lost 8 bases and the V segment lost 4 bases, leaving 7 bases of the junction unmatched. The CDR3 nucleotides are TGCGCCAGCAGCGACCCGACTAGCGGCGATGAGCAGTTCTTC. Its translation is CASSDPTSGDEQFF.

With regard to this clone: At one boundary the junction diverges from the germline segment, which might be a read error. Other DNA sequences in the same sample also yield this CDR3. The chain is built from TRBV6-1 and TRBJ1-2, with D unresolved. Germline CDR1 reads MNHNS; CDR2 reads SASEGT. This CDR3 spans 14 amino acids. The chain's CDR3 is CASYPTGVSYGYTF. CDR3 DNA: TGCGCCAGCTACCCAACGGGAGTGTCCTATGGCTACACCTTC.

The chain uses TRBV5-5 and TRBJ2-7; 13 nucleotides align to TRBD2. CDR1 and CDR2 (germline): SGHKS, YYEKEE (reference sequence). The CDR3 is 16 amino acids. The V gene end was trimmed by 2 bases and the J gene end by 0 bases; junction bases not matched to a gene: 2. The CDR3 DNA follows: TGTGCCAGCAGCTTAGGACTAGCGGGAGACTCCTACGAGCAGTACTTC. Translating gives CASSLGLAGDSYEQYF.

This chain links TRBV19 with TRBJ1-1, with D possibly TRBD1 on 6 matching bases. CDR1 is LNHDA and CDR2 is SQIVND in the germline V gene (reference sequence). V was trimmed by 6 bases and J by 0 bases, leaving 8 bases between them. The CDR3 length is 13 residues. For the CDR3, the DNA is TGTGCCAGTAGAAACAGGGTGAACACTGAAGCTTTCTTT. Translation: CASRNRVNTEAFF. Together with reference TRBV19 and TRBJ1-1, the CDR3 gives the full variable domain: DGGITQSPKYLFRKEGQNVTLSCEQNLNHDAMYWYRQDPGQGLRLIYYSQIVNDFQKGDIAEGYSVSREKKESFPLTVTSAQKNPTAFYLCASRNRVNTEAFFGQGTRLTVV.

Note on this clone: Relative to the germline gene, one junction end is altered; a read error may explain this. The chain employs TRBV4-3 and TRBJ2-6; possibly TRBD1 for D (6 bases). CDR3 length: 15 residues. Germline CDR1 is LGHNA and CDR2 is YSLEER. The CDR3 DNA sequence: TGCGCCAGCAGCCAAGAGGGGGCTGGGGCCAACGGCCTGACTTTC. It encodes CASSQEGAGANGLTF.

V is TRBV28 and J is TRBJ2-7; a possible D gene is TRBD2 (5 bases). The CDR3 runs 15 residues. Trimming took off 5 bases at V and 1 base at J, with 15 bases between the two ends. Germline V gene sequence: CDR1 MDHEN, CDR2 SYDVKM. CDR3 sequence (DNA): TGTGCCAGCAGTCCCCCGGGATCATTTTCCTACGAGCAGTACTTC. This translates into CASSPPGSFSYEQYF.

The J gene is TRBJ2-3, the V gene TRBV7-9, with 9 bases aligning to TRBD2. Germline assignment: CDR1 SEHNR and CDR2 FQNEAQ (reference sequence). The CDR3 sequence is 12 residues long. CDR3 bases: TGTTCCGGGGCGGGAGGGTTAGATACGCAGTATTTT. Protein: CSGAGGLDTQYF.

The V call is TRBV28, the J call TRBJ2-5; a weak D match, TRBD2 (6 bases). V dropped 5 bases and J dropped 2 bases, with 9 bases sitting between them. Germline V gene lookup returns CDR1 MDHEN and CDR2 SYDVKM. The CDR3 covers 13 residues. The CDR3 spells CASSEGLQETQYF. The CDR3 DNA sequence: TGTGCCAGCAGTGAGGGACTGCAAGAGACCCAGTACTTC.

The genes are TRBV13 and TRBJ2-5; 12 nucleotides agree with TRBD2. The J call may be in error: the DNA end matches TRBJ2-7 better. The length of the CDR3 is 14 residues. Germline CDR1 PRHDT, CDR2 FYEKMQ (reference sequence). CDR3 loop: CASSPSGRGDEQYF. The CDR3 nucleotides are TGTGCCAGCAGCCCTAGCGGGAGGGGAGACGAGCAGTACTTC.